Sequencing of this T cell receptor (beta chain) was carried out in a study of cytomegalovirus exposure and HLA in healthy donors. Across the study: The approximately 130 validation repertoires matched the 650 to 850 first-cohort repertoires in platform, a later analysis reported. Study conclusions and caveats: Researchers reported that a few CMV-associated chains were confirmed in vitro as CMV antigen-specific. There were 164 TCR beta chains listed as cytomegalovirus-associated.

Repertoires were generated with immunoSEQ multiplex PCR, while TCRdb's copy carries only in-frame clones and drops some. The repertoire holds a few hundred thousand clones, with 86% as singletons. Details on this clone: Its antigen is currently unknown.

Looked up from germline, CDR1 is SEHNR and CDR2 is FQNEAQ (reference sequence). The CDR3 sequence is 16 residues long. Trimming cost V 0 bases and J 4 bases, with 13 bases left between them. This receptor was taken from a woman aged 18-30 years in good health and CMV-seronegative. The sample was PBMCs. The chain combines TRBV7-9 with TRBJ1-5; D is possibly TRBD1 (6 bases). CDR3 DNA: TGTGCCAGCAGCTTAGCGAGGGGAAGGGGGAATCAGCCCCAGCATTTT. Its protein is CASSLARGRGNQPQHF.